This TCR beta chain was identified during a study of cytomegalovirus exposure and HLA in healthy donors. PCR primers comprised 60 Vbeta and 13 Jbeta primers. Clones were sequenced by immunoSEQ multiplex PCR, and TCRdb holds only the in-frame ones, with some missing. The table records 100,000 to 150,000 clones, about four fifths of them present only once. With 4 bases clipped from V and 0 bases from J, the junction kept 1 base outside the gene matches. CDR3 length equals 15 residues. Germline values: CDR1 SGHTA, CDR2 FQGTGA. This sequence joins TRBV7-3 and TRBJ2-1, with 9 bases identical to TRBD1. The clonotype comes from a woman between 40 and 55 years old in good health and CMV-seropositive. Material for sequencing was PBMCs. CDR3 sequence (DNA): TGTGCCAGCAGCTCGACAGGGGGCTCCTACAATGAGCAGTTCTTC. This codes for CASSSTGGSYNEQFF. Filled out from reference TRBV7-3 and TRBJ2-1, the complete variable domain reads GAGVSQTPSNKVTEKGKYVELRCDPISGHTALYWYRQSLGQGPEFLIYFQGTGAADDSGLPNDRFFAVRPEGSVSTLKIQRTERGDSAVYLCASSSTGGSYNEQFFGPGTRLTVL.